Each of the 21 T cell receptor beta chains below was sequenced from the same sample in a study of CD4 T cells in relation to SARS-CoV-2 and coronaviruses. The unexposed donors gave CD4+ T cells in about 2011-2018, prior to COVID-19. CD4+ T cells were isolated from the cells after around 9 days of culture. No antigens are known for them. Clones were read by immunoSEQ multiplex PCR, and TCRdb kept only the in-frame ones, dropping some. The sample consists of 9,500 to 12,000 clones, approximately 78% of them appearing once. The sample consisted of CD4+ T cells from PBMCs, cultured in vitro. These TCRs come from a human donor in good health.

The chain has TRBV6-5 and TRBJ1-1; TRBD1 is a possible D gene (5 bases). The V gene lost 2 bases and the J gene lost 3 bases, with 7 bases spanning the gap. This CDR3 region has 13 residues. Germline CDR1 reads MNHEY; CDR2 reads SVGAGI. The CDR3 nucleotides read TGTGCCAGCAGTTACAGGGGAGACACTGAAGCTTTCTTT. It yields the protein CASSYRGDTEAFF.

The gene calls are TRBV12-5 and TRBJ1-2; D is undetermined. Germline CDR1 reads LGHNT; CDR2 reads FRNRAP. The CDR3 runs 12 residues. Trimming removed 0 bases at V and 4 bases at J, with 3 bases between. CDR3 bases: TGTGCTAGTGGTTTGGTCGGCTATGGCTACACCTTC. Translating gives CASGLVGYGYTF.

The chain links TRBV19 to TRBJ1-1, with D uncertain. This CDR3 is 13 amino acids long. Trimming cost V 4 bases and J 3 bases, with 9 bases left between them. Per the germline V gene, CDR1 is LNHDA and CDR2 is SQIVND (reference sequence). DNA for the CDR3: TGTGCCAGTAGTAGGCCCCCCTACACTGAAGCTTTCTTT. Protein product: CASSRPPYTEAFF.

CDR3 bases: TGCGCCAGCAGCCAAGATCGTCAGGTCTACTACGAGCAGTACTTC. This translates into CASSQDRQVYYEQYF. This chain links TRBV4-1 with TRBJ2-7; D call uncertain. The germline gives CDR1 MGHRA, CDR2 YSYEKL. This CDR3 region has 15 residues. V lost 0 bases and J lost 3, with 12 bases in between.

The chain has TRBV7-9 and TRBJ2-7; D may be TRBD2 (5 bases). The CDR3 spans 14 residues. Trimming left V 4 bases short and J 9 bases short, with 19 bases between. Per the germline V gene, CDR1 is SEHNR and CDR2 is FQNEAQ (reference sequence). The CDR3 DNA sequence: TGTGCCAGCAGCTCCCTTTCCCTAGCAGAAGGGCAGTACTTC. The encoded protein is CASSSLSLAEGQYF. Drawing the rest from reference TRBV7-9 and TRBJ2-7, the complete variable domain is DTGVSQNPRHKITKRGQNVTFRCDPISEHNRLYWYRQTLGQGPEFLTYFQNEAQLEKSRLLSDRFSAERPKGSFSTLEIQRTEQGDSAMYLCASSSLSLAEGQYFGPGTRLTVT.

The V and J genes are TRBV5-8 and TRBJ2-5, with TRBD1 as a possible D gene (5 bases). Germline assignment: CDR1 SGHTS and CDR2 YDEGEE. The V end was cut by 0 bases, the J end by 5 bases, with 5 bases between. The CDR3 consists of 12 residues. CDR3: CASSLDRETQYF. The CDR3 DNA sequence: TGTGCCAGCAGCTTGGACAGGGAGACCCAGTACTTC.

This clone was seen more than once but under ten times. The chain recombines TRBV4-1 with TRBJ1-4; 7 nucleotides align to TRBD1. Looked up from germline, CDR1 is MGHRA and CDR2 is YSYEKL. CDR3 length equals 16 residues. V was pared by 4 bases and J by 8 bases, with 13 bases of the junction left unmatched. The CDR3 sequence is CASSPRQGVASEKLFF. The CDR3 DNA is TGCGCCAGCAGCCCAAGACAGGGTGTAGCTAGCGAAAAACTGTTTTTT.

The rearrangement links TRBV6-2 or TRBV6-3 to TRBJ1-5, with D unclear. There are 13 residues in the CDR3. V was trimmed by 6 bases and J by 4 bases, leaving 10 bases between them. The germline CDR1 and CDR2 sequences are MNHEY and SVGEGT. CDR3 DNA sequence: TGTGCCAGCAGCCAGGTCATTAATCAGCCCCAGCATTTT. Translation: CASSQVINQPQHF.

This clone appeared a single time. The chain is built from TRBV7-2 and TRBJ2-3; D is perhaps TRBD2 (6 bases). From germline, CDR1 is SGHTA and CDR2 FQGNSA. Trimming cost V 1 base and J 6 bases, with 14 bases left between them. The CDR3 length is 15 residues. This chain's CDR3 is CASSLVFSGGDTQYF. As DNA, the CDR3 is TGTGCCAGCAGCTTAGTCTTTAGTGGGGGGGATACGCAGTATTTT. The full variable domain, rest sourced from reference TRBV7-2 and TRBJ2-3, is GAGVSQSPSNKVTEKGKDVELRCDPISGHTALYWYRQSLGQGLEFLIYFQGNSAPDKSGLPSDRFSAERTGGSVSTLTIQRTQQEDSAVYLCASSLVFSGGDTQYFGPGTRLTVL.

V gene TRBV27 combines with J gene TRBJ2-3, with TRBD1 identical over 7 bases. Unmatched junction bases numbered 12, after V lost 3 bases and J lost 3 bases. Per germline, CDR1 MNHEY and CDR2 SMNVEV (reference sequence). The CDR3 totals 17 residues. CDR3 residues: CASSFRDPRDRTDTQYF. The CDR3 region has the DNA TGTGCCAGCAGTTTCCGCGACCCCCGGGACAGAACAGATACGCAGTATTTT.

V gene TRBV18 combines with J gene TRBJ1-5; D unclear. CDR3 length: 14 residues. Germline CDR1 reads KGHSH; CDR2 reads LQKENI. V lost 2 bases and J 5 bases, leaving 10 bases between the germline ends. The DNA of the CDR3 is TGTGCCAGCTCACCATTAGGCGAAGATCAGCCCCAGCATTTT. Translated: CASSPLGEDQPQHF.

This chain connects TRBV7-9 to TRBJ1-2, with D uncertain. The CDR3 contains 13 residues. V was trimmed by 1 base and J by 8 bases, leaving 11 bases between them. Germline V lookup: CDR1 SEHNR, CDR2 FQNEAQ (reference sequence). The CDR3 loop is CASSLDPHRGYTF. The CDR3 coding sequence is TGTGCCAGCAGCTTAGACCCCCACCGAGGCTACACCTTC.

The chain links TRBV4-3 to TRBJ1-2, with 10 nucleotides matching TRBD1. The CDR3 is 16 amino acids. CDR1 is LGHNA and CDR2 is YSLEER in the germline V gene. With 5 bases clipped from V and 3 bases from J, the junction kept 9 bases outside the gene matches. The CDR3 nucleotides are TGCGCCAGCAGCGACCGGGACAGGGGACTTGACTATGGCTACACCTTC. Its protein product is CASSDRDRGLDYGYTF.

The genes are TRBV7-9 and TRBJ2-5; D may be TRBD2 (6 bases). CDR1 and CDR2 from the germline V gene are SEHNR and FQNEAQ (reference sequence). CDR3 size: 14 residues. Between the trimmed V and J ends, which lost 5 bases and 5 bases, there was a span of 15 bases. The CDR3 DNA reads as TGTGCCAGCAGCGTGGGACTGGGGGTGGAGACCCAGTACTTC. It specifies CASSVGLGVETQYF.

This clone was detected a few times. CDR3 amino acids: CASSELQEGGFGNEQFF. As DNA, the CDR3 is TGTGCCAGCAGTGAACTCCAAGAAGGGGGATTCGGGAATGAGCAGTTCTTC. The chain couples TRBV25-1 to TRBJ2-1, with D perhaps matching TRBD1 (6 bases). CDR3 size: 17 residues. Germline loops: CDR1 MGHDK, CDR2 SYGVNS. Trimming pared 2 bases from V and 7 bases from J, leaving 21 bases between.

The gene calls are TRBV12-3 or TRBV12-4 and TRBJ1-2, with a tentative D call TRBD1 (5 bases). Trimming took 6 bases from V and 8 from J, leaving 16 bases between them. The CDR3 is 13 residues long. The CDR3 DNA reads as TGTGCCAGCAGCACCGCTAAGGAGGGGGGCTACACCTTC. It is translated as CASSTAKEGGYTF.

The chain recombines TRBV5-1 with TRBJ1-2, with TRBD1 identical over 11 bases. The junction had 6 bases not matched to a gene; V was cut back by 3 bases and J by 8 bases. The CDR3 extends over 14 amino acids. The germline V gene encodes CDR1 SGHRS and CDR2 YFSETQ. The CDR3 spells CASSSPGQGGGYTF. CDR3 DNA: TGCGCCAGCAGCTCCCCGGGACAGGGGGGCGGCTACACCTTC. The variable domain in full, with the rest retrieved from reference TRBV5-1 and TRBJ1-2, is KAGVTQTPRYLIKTRGQQVTLSCSPISGHRSVSWYQQTPGQGLQFLFEYFSETQRNKGNFPGRFSGRQFSNSRSEMNVSTLELGDSALYLCASSSPGQGGGYTFGSGTRLTVV.

The gene calls are TRBV4-1 and TRBJ1-2; TRBD1 is a possible D gene (6 bases). The germline V and J ends were trimmed by 1 base and 4 bases, with 13 bases remaining between them. Germline CDR1 and CDR2: MGHRA and YSYEKL. The CDR3 is made up of 15 amino acids. The CDR3 DNA follows: TGCGCCAGCAGCCAAGGGGGGGCGCTTTCCTATGGCTACACCTTC. Protein product: CASSQGGALSYGYTF.

The V call is TRBV19, the J call TRBJ2-3; the match to TRBD2 covers 8 bases. Germline CDR1 and CDR2: LNHDA and SQIVND (reference sequence). The J segment lost 4 bases and the V segment lost 3 bases, leaving 3 bases of the junction unmatched. This CDR3 has 14 residues. The CDR3 nucleotides are TGTGCCAGTAGTATCGGGAGGGCCCCAGATACGCAGTATTTT. As protein: CASSIGRAPDTQYF.

The J gene is TRBJ2-5, the V gene TRBV7-9; D uncertain. Trimming cost V 5 bases and J 5 bases, with 12 bases left between them. CDR1 and CDR2 from the germline V gene are SEHNR and FQNEAQ (reference sequence). The CDR3 length is 13 residues. The CDR3 reads CASSLGRRETQYF. CDR3 DNA sequence: TGTGCCAGCAGCCTAGGACGGCGGGAGACCCAGTACTTC.

This clone was counted a single time. The V call is TRBV18, the J call TRBJ2-7; the D is unclear. The CDR3 has 13 amino acids. Germline V gene sequence: CDR1 KGHSH, CDR2 LQKENI. Trimming pared 2 bases from V and 3 bases from J, leaving 8 bases between. The CDR3 sequence is CASSPKPDYEQYF. Written as DNA, the CDR3 is TGTGCCAGCTCACCAAAGCCTGACTACGAGCAGTACTTC.